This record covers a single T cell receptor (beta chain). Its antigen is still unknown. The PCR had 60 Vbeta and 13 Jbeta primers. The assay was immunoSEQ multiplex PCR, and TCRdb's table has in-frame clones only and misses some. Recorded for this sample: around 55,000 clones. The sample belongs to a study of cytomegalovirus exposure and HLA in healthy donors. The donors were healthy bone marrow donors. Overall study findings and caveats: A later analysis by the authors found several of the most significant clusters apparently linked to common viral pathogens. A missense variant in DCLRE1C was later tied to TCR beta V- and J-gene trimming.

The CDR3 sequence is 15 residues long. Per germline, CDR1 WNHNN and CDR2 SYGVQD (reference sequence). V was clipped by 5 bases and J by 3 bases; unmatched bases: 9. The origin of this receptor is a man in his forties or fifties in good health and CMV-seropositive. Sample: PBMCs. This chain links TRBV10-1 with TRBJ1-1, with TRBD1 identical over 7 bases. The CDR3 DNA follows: TGCGCCAGCAGTCCTACCGACAGGGTATACACTGAAGCTTTCTTT. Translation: CASSPTDRVYTEAFF.